Sequencing of this T cell receptor (beta chain) was carried out in a study of technical replicates of blood from a few donors. The data were produced by immunoSEQ multiplex PCR, yet TCRdb's version contains in-frame clones alone and is incomplete. This sample yields some 73,000 clones, of which 85% to 95% are seen a single time; approximately 5% belongs to the top ten. There are a few counts of this clone. Trimming pared 8 bases from V and 4 bases from J, leaving 18 bases between. CDR3 length: 15 residues. Germline CDR1 SNHLY, CDR2 FYNNEI. V usage is TRBV2 and J usage is TRBJ1-3; D is possibly TRBD1 (6 bases). Sequencing input: PBMCs. The source is a human donor in good health. Some clones in this sample may be carry-over from other donors' samples. CDR3 in amino acids: CASVSSRGAGNTIYF. CDR3 nucleotides: TGTGCCAGCGTTTCTTCGCGGGGGGCGGGAAACACCATATATTTT.